The 17 T cell receptor beta chains reported below all come from one sample, sequenced in a study of T cell changes during pregnancy in multiple sclerosis. Some clones are missing from TCRdb's copy, which holds only in-frame ones; the method was immunoSEQ multiplex PCR. The top ten hold 0.2% to 0.25% of the sample, which has 74,000 or so clones, roughly nine tenths seen once. The source material was CD4+ T cells from peripheral blood mononuclear cells, sampled before pregnancy. These receptors came from a female donor with multiple sclerosis, enrolled in a pregnancy study.

This sequence joins TRBV5-1 and TRBJ1-5, with 7 nucleotides matching TRBD1. The V gene's germline CDR1 is SGHRS and CDR2 YFSETQ. J gave up 5 bases and V 3 bases, and 8 bases lay outside the gene matches. This CDR3 contains 15 residues. This CDR3 is CASSSLGRGDQPQHF. CDR3 sequence (DNA): TGCGCCAGCAGCTCCCTGGGCAGGGGGGATCAGCCCCAGCATTTT.

The J gene is TRBJ1-4, the V gene TRBV7-2, with 9 bases matching TRBD1. V shed 6 bases, J shed 10 bases, and the junction held 6 bases outside the gene matches. This CDR3 is 13 amino acids long. Germline assignment: CDR1 SGHTA and CDR2 FQGNSA. DNA for the CDR3: TGTGCCAGCAGACCAACGGGACAGGGAAAACTGTTTTTT. This gives the protein CASRPTGQGKLFF.

This chain joins TRBV6-5 and TRBJ1-4; 9 bases align to TRBD1. This CDR3 is built from 16 residues. The V segment lost 2 bases and the J segment 11 bases; nucleotides outside the gene matches: 12. Germline V gene data show CDR1 as MNHEY and CDR2 as SVGAGI. The CDR3 bases are TGTGCCAGCAGTTACATCAAGGGACAGGGCGTGGAGAAACTGTTTTTT. As protein: CASSYIKGQGVEKLFF.

The J gene is TRBJ1-3, the V gene TRBV19; no firm D call. V was cut by 9 bases and J by 4 bases, with 16 bases left in between. Germline V gives CDR1 LNHDA, CDR2 SQIVND (reference sequence). The CDR3 runs to 14 residues. The CDR3 bases are TGTGCCAGCAGCCCCCGGGGAAACGGAAACACCATATATTTT. Protein: CASSPRGNGNTIYF.

This clone occurred a few times. J is TRBJ1-5 and V is TRBV29-1; 10 bases are a match to TRBD1. The trim removed 6 bases at V and 7 bases at J, leaving 9 bases unmatched. Germline CDR1 reads SQVTM; CDR2 reads ANQGSEA. The CDR3 totals 14 residues. The CDR3 DNA sequence: TGCAGCGTGGCCCCGACAGGGGGCGGACAGCCCCAGCATTTT. This sequence encodes CSVAPTGGGQPQHF.

The chain is built from TRBV4-2 and TRBJ1-3; D is undetermined. The CDR3 is made up of 17 amino acids. CDR1 LGHNA and CDR2 YNFKEQ come from the germline V gene. Trimming cost V 4 bases and J 0 bases, with 16 bases left between them. The CDR3 nucleotides read TGTGCCAGCAGCCGAGCTCTCCGATCTACCTCTGGAAACACCATATATTTT. This encodes CASSRALRSTSGNTIYF.

The chain has TRBV18 and TRBJ2-7, with TRBD2 identical over 8 bases. Germline CDR1 is KGHSH and CDR2 is LQKENI. This CDR3 is built from 18 residues. V was clipped by 3 bases and J by 4 bases; unmatched bases: 17. The CDR3 region is CASSPSSLSGNRRYEQYF. Written as DNA, the CDR3 is TGTGCCAGCTCACCCTCGAGCCTTAGCGGGAATCGGAGGTACGAGCAGTACTTC.

The V and J genes are TRBV9 and TRBJ2-1; no clear D gene. This CDR3 is 14 amino acids long. Germline V lookup: CDR1 SGDLS, CDR2 YYNGEE. The ends were cut back, 2 bases at V and 3 bases at J, with 9 bases in the middle. The CDR3 nucleotides read TGTGCCAGCAGCGTCACCTCAGGCTACAATGAGCAGTTCTTC. Amino acids: CASSVTSGYNEQFF.

This chain joins TRBV2 and TRBJ2-3, with 7 bases aligning to TRBD1. V lost 6 bases, J lost 4 bases, and 10 bases stayed unmatched. The CDR3 contains 15 residues. Germline assignment: CDR1 SNHLY and CDR2 FYNNEI. In nucleotides, the CDR3 is TGTGCCAGCAGAACCACTTGGACAGGCCCAGATACGCAGTATTTT. Encoded protein: CASRTTWTGPDTQYF.

V usage is TRBV19 and J usage is TRBJ2-1; a weak D match, TRBD2 (5 bases). CDR1 and CDR2 (germline): LNHDA, SQIVND (reference sequence). The CDR3 extends over 11 amino acids. Trimming shortened V by 4 bases and J by 8 bases, and 6 bases separated the two germline ends. The CDR3 DNA is TGTGCCAGTAGTAAGAGGGATGAGCAGTTCTTC. Amino acid sequence: CASSKRDEQFF.

This rearrangement joins TRBV5-1 to TRBJ2-2; TRBD2 matches at 9 bases. Trimming at V came to 4 bases and at J to 1 base, leaving 2 bases not matched to a gene. This CDR3 is 15 amino acids long. Germline loops: CDR1 SGHRS, CDR2 YFSETQ. CDR3 loop: CASSGAGGNTGELFF. CDR3 in DNA: TGCGCCAGCAGCGGAGCGGGGGGGAACACCGGGGAGCTGTTTTTT.

This chain uses TRBV5-6 with TRBJ2-7, with a possible D match to TRBD1 (5 bases). CDR3 length: 12 amino acids. CDR1 SGHDT and CDR2 YYEEEE come from the germline V gene. The ends were cut back, 1 base at V and 5 bases at J, with 7 bases in the middle. The CDR3 coding sequence is TGTGCCAGCAGCTTGTCAGGGCACGAGCAGTACTTC. Translating gives CASSLSGHEQYF.

This clone has just a few counts. The rearrangement links TRBV30 to TRBJ1-1, with D possibly being TRBD1 (5 bases). CDR3 length: 12 amino acids. CDR1 GTSNPN and CDR2 SVGIG come from the germline V gene (reference sequence). The V end lost 8 bases, the J end lost 8 bases, and 18 bases lay between the germline ends. The CDR3 DNA sequence: TGTGCCGGGGCTTTGGGGGGTCCGGAAGCTTTCTTT. As protein: CAGALGGPEAFF. Combining the CDR3 with reference TRBV30 and TRBJ1-1 gives the whole variable domain SQTIHQWPATLVQPVGSPLSLECTVEGTSNPNLYWYRQAAGRGLQLLFYSVGIGQISSEVPQNLSASRPQDRQFILSSKKLLLSDSGFYLCAGALGGPEAFFGQGTRLTVV.

This chain links TRBV2 with TRBJ2-7; 11 positions agree with TRBD2. V was clipped by 4 bases and J by 4 bases; unmatched bases: 3. The germline V gene has CDR1 SNHLY and CDR2 FYNNEI. CDR3 length equals 14 residues. The CDR3 sequence is CASSGPSGGYEQYF. The CDR3 DNA reads TGTGCCAGCAGTGGTCCTAGCGGGGGGTACGAGCAGTACTTC.

The rearrangement joins TRBV7-2 to TRBJ2-2; D ambiguous. The length of the CDR3 is 13 residues. Germline lookup yields CDR1 SGHTA and CDR2 FQGNSA. With 1 base removed from V and 4 bases from J, the gap between germline ends came to 4 bases. The CDR3 nucleotides read TGTGCCAGCAGCTTAGAACTCACCGGGGAGCTGTTTTTT. This codes for CASSLELTGELFF.

This chain uses TRBV9 with TRBJ1-1; TRBD1 might be the D (6 bases). V lost 0 bases and J 2 bases, leaving 14 bases between the germline ends. Germline V gene data show CDR1 as SGDLS and CDR2 as YYNGEE. The CDR3 is 16 amino acids. The CDR3 DNA is TGTGCCAGCAGCGTAGCCCAGACAGGATCTAACACTGAAGCTTTCTTT. It yields the protein CASSVAQTGSNTEAFF.

This clone has a single count. The chain recombines TRBV7-9 with TRBJ2-3; TRBD2 might be the D (6 bases). The CDR3 loop spans 14 amino acids. CDR1 SEHNR and CDR2 FQNEAQ come from the germline V gene (reference sequence). V was cut by 3 bases and J by 0 bases, with 7 bases left in between. In DNA form, the CDR3 reads TGTGCCAGCAGCTTGGCGGGGAGCACAGATACGCAGTATTTT. It translates to CASSLAGSTDTQYF. The variable domain in full, completed from reference TRBV7-9 and TRBJ2-3, reads DTGVSQNPRHKITKRGQNVTFRCDPISEHNRLYWYRQTLGQGPEFLTYFQNEAQLEKSRLLSDRFSAERPKGSFSTLEIQRTEQGDSAMYLCASSLAGSTDTQYFGPGTRLTVL.